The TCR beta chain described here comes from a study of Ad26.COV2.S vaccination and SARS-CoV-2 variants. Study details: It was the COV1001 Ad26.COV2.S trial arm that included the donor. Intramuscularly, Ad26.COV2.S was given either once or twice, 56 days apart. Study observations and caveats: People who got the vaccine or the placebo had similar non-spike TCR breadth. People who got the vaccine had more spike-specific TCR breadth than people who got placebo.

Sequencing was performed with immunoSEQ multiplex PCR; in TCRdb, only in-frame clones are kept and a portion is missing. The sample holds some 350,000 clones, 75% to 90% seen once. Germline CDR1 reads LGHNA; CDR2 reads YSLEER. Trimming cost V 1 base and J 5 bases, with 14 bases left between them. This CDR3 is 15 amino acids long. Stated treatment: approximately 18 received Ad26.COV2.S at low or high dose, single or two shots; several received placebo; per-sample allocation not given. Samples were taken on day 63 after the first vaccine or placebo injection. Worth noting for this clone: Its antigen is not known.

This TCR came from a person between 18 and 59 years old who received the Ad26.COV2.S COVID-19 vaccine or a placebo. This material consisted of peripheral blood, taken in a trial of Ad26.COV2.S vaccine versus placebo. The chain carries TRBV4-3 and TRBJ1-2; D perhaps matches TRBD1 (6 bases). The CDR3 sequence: CASSQGGAGTYGYTF. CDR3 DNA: TGCGCCAGCAGCCAAGGGGGGGCAGGGACTTATGGCTACACCTTC.